The source of this T cell receptor beta chain is a study of shared clonotypes between healthy human individuals. Study overall: Used for every donor were three CD4 naive, three CD4 memory, two CD8 naive and one CD8 memory plate.

The CDR3 contains 13 residues. V lost 4 bases and J lost 4, with 10 bases in between. Germline CDR1 SEHNR, CDR2 FQNEAQ (reference sequence). Generated by immunoSEQ multiplex PCR, the TCRdb table keeps only in-frame clones and is missing some. Here the sample spans some 2,000,000 clones, approximately 94% being singletons. Points on this clone: Antigen specificity is unknown.

Naive CD8 cells comprised CD45RO-negative, CCR7-positively selected cells, excluding terminally differentiated effector memory CD45RA+ cells. Study conclusions and caveats: Clonotypes shared by all four sorted-subset donors had higher generation probabilities than non-shared clonotypes. Represented diversity, genetic and exposure-history alike, was limited by few donors.

The sequence came from a man aged 18 to 35 in good health. Specimen: naive CD8+ T cells sorted from blood. This chain links TRBV7-9 with TRBJ1-2; the D is unclear. CDR3 DNA: TGTGCCAGCAGCTCGGACCAGGTCTATGGCTACACCTTC. Translating gives CASSSDQVYGYTF.